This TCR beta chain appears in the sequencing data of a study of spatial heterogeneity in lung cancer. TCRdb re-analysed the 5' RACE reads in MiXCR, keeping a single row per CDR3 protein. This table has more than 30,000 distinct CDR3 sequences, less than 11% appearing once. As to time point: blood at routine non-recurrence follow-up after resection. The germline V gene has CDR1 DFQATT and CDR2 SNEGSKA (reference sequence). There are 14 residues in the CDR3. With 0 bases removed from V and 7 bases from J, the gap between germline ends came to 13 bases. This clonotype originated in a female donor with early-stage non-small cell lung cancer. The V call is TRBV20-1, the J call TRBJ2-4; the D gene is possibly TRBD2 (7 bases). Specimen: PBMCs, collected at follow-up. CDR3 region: CSAREGGALNIQYF. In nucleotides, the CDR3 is TGCAGTGCTAGAGAGGGGGGGGCGTTGAACATTCAGTACTTC.